Each of the 22 T cell receptor beta chains below was sequenced from the same sample in a study of vaccination effects on CD4 cells after COVID-19 (dated by TCRdb to between 2020 and 2023). Library prep was done by the immunoSEQ multiplex PCR assay. Sourced from immuneACCESS, this table was stored by TCRdb with only in-frame sequences that have V and J called. A share of the clones is absent; for the studies checked, an unresolved V gene accounts for under half, and the remainder has no known explanation. A total of about 48,000 clones appear in this sample, 65% to 80% of them only once. Together, the top ten hold nearly 5.5% of the sample. Antigens of these TCRs are unknown. After about 10 days of culture, CD4+ T cells were isolated with the EasySep CD4+ T cell isolation kit. Specimen: CD4+ T cells from PBMCs cultured without peptide, collected before COVID-19 vaccination. These receptor sequences come from a human donor who received a COVID-19 vaccine.

V usage is TRBV30 and J usage is TRBJ1-6; 7 nucleotides line up with TRBD1. The germline gives CDR1 GTSNPN, CDR2 SVGIG (reference sequence). The J segment lost 8 bases and the V segment lost 3 bases, leaving 10 bases of the junction unmatched. The CDR3 sequence is 15 residues long. CDR3 sequence (DNA): TGTGCCTGGAGCGTGATGGACAGGAGGGATTCACCCCTCCACTTT. This encodes CAWSVMDRRDSPLHF.

V is TRBV18 and J is TRBJ2-7, with D tentatively TRBD1 or TRBD2 (6 bases each). Trimming cost V 0 bases and J 9 bases, with 15 bases left between them. There are 14 residues in the CDR3. The germline CDR1 and CDR2 sequences are KGHSH and LQKENI. CDR3 bases: TGTGCCAGCTCACCACCTGTCGGAGGGGGAGGGCAGTACTTC. It is translated as CASSPPVGGGGQYF.

J is TRBJ2-7 and V is TRBV7-2; possibly TRBD1 for D (6 bases). Trimming took off 4 bases at V and 4 bases at J, with 26 bases between the two ends. There are 18 residues in the CDR3. Germline CDR1 is SGHTA and CDR2 is FQGNSA. This chain's CDR3 is CASSSGDYGTRILYEQYF. The CDR3 DNA reads as TGTGCCAGCAGCTCAGGGGATTATGGGACACGGATTTTGTACGAGCAGTACTTC.

In its sample, this clone was seen a few times. The chain uses TRBV18 and TRBJ1-4; TRBD1 aligns across 8 bases. The germline CDR1 and CDR2 sequences are KGHSH and LQKENI. J was trimmed by 8 bases and V by 6 bases; bases with no gene match: 8. The length of the CDR3 is 14 residues. CDR3 loop: CASSVGQGGEKLFF. The DNA for the CDR3 is TGTGCCAGCTCGGTTGGACAGGGAGGAGAAAAACTGTTTTTT.

The V call is TRBV28, the J call TRBJ1-2; tentatively, D is TRBD1 (5 bases). Looked up from germline, CDR1 is MDHEN and CDR2 is SYDVKM. Trimming removed 6 bases from V and 5 bases from J, with 16 bases in between. This CDR3 has 14 amino acids. CDR3 protein: CASRSPGPLYGYTF. In DNA, the CDR3 is TGTGCCAGCAGGTCGCCAGGGCCCTTGTATGGCTACACCTTC.

The rearrangement links TRBV5-1 to TRBJ2-5; D unresolved. CDR3 size: 13 residues. The V gene's germline CDR1 is SGHRS and CDR2 YFSETQ. Trimming stripped 2 bases from V and 1 base from J, with 6 bases between. The CDR3 nucleotides read TGCGCCAGCAGCTTCGTGGGCCAAGAGACCCAGTACTTC. It codes for CASSFVGQETQYF.

This rearrangement joins TRBV3-1 (or the pseudogene TRBV3-2) to TRBJ1-2; D not resolved. Looked up from germline, CDR1 is LGHDT and CDR2 is YNNKEL (reference sequence). This CDR3 spans 14 amino acids. Trimming took off 4 bases at V and 4 bases at J, with 13 bases between the two ends. The CDR3 nucleotides are TGTGCCAGCAGCCTCGCTGGGCAGAGCTATGGCTACACCTTC. Translating it yields CASSLAGQSYGYTF.

The rearrangement joins TRBV19 to TRBJ1-5, with D uncertain. The V end lost 6 bases, the J end lost 2 bases, and 14 bases lay between the germline ends. There are 15 residues in the CDR3. Germline V gives CDR1 LNHDA, CDR2 SQIVND (reference sequence). CDR3 in DNA: TGTGCCAGTAGCGAGACACATACTCGCAATCAGCCCCAGCATTTT. This codes for CASSETHTRNQPQHF.

The chain couples TRBV5-1 to TRBJ2-3; TRBD2 matches 8 bases. The ends lost 5 bases at V and 4 bases at J; junction bases unmatched: 9. Looked up from germline, CDR1 is SGHRS and CDR2 is YFSETQ. This CDR3 region has 15 residues. CDR3 nucleotides: TGCGCCAGCAGACCCTCGGGGGGGCAGTCAGATACGCAGTATTTT. Protein: CASRPSGGQSDTQYF.

V gene TRBV25-1 combines with J gene TRBJ2-7; TRBD2 matches 8 bases. Germline V gives CDR1 MGHDK, CDR2 SYGVNS. This CDR3 has 12 amino acids. The V gene end was trimmed by 8 bases and the J gene end by 6 bases; junction bases not matched to a gene: 6. The CDR3 protein is CASGRGASEQYF. DNA of the CDR3: TGTGCCAGCGGGCGGGGGGCGAGCGAGCAGTACTTC.

The genes are TRBV3-1 (or the pseudogene TRBV3-2) and TRBJ2-1; the match to TRBD2 covers 9 bases. Trimming cost V 3 bases and J 5 bases; bases outside gene matches: 5. The germline V gene encodes CDR1 LGHDT and CDR2 YNNKEL (reference sequence). The CDR3 is 15 residues long. The CDR3 coding sequence is TGTGCCAGCAGCCATTTGACTAGCGGCCACAATGAGCAGTTCTTC. Protein product: CASSHLTSGHNEQFF.

The rearrangement joins TRBV12-1 to TRBJ1-2. TRBV12-1 has pseudogene status. CDR3 size: 13 residues. The CDR3 DNA follows: TGTGCCAGCAGCTTTTGGGCTAACTATGGCTACACCTTC. Amino acid sequence: CASSFWANYGYTF.

This chain uses TRBV15 with TRBJ1-5; 8 nucleotides line up with TRBD1. Germline-derived CDR1 and CDR2 are LNHNV and YYDKDF (reference sequence). Losses at the gene ends were 6 bases for V and 7 bases for J; bases not matched to a gene: 11. CDR3 length equals 15 residues. The CDR3 nucleotides are TGTGCCACCAGTAATGACAGGGGAGGACACCAGCCCCAGCATTTT. It translates to CATSNDRGGHQPQHF.

This rearrangement joins TRBV7-2 to TRBJ2-1, with D perhaps matching TRBD1 (6 bases). The CDR3 sequence is 16 residues long. Germline V lookup: CDR1 SGHTA, CDR2 FQGNSA. Trimming took 4 bases from V and 4 from J, leaving 17 bases between them. Here the CDR3 DNA reads TGTGCCAGCAGCTCGCGTTTGGGGGCGGGTTACAATGAGCAGTTCTTC. It codes for CASSSRLGAGYNEQFF.

The genes are TRBV6-5 and TRBJ1-5; 12 bases agree with TRBD1. The germline V gene encodes CDR1 MNHEY and CDR2 SVGAGI. The CDR3 is 15 residues long. V lost 6 bases, J lost 6 bases, and 6 bases stayed unmatched. Written as DNA, the CDR3 is TGTGCCAGCAGGGCGGGACAGGGGGCCGGTCAGCCCCAGCATTTT. Residues: CASRAGQGAGQPQHF.

Only a few counts were recorded for this clone. Here the CDR3 DNA reads TGTGCCAGCAGCCAAAGACTATACAGGGTCGGGTACGAGCAGTACTTC. This encodes CASSQRLYRVGYEQYF. J is TRBJ2-7 and V is TRBV4-2; possible D gene TRBD1, 6 bases. Germline V gene sequence: CDR1 LGHNA, CDR2 YNFKEQ. V dropped 2 bases and J dropped 4 bases, with 18 bases sitting between them. The CDR3 consists of 16 residues.

The J gene is TRBJ1-2, the V gene TRBV28; 10 positions agree with TRBD1. V lost 4 bases and J lost 0; bases outside the gene matches: 8. The length of the CDR3 is 17 residues. Germline values: CDR1 MDHEN, CDR2 SYDVKM. CDR3 protein: CASSSWDRGWANYGYTF. The CDR3 bases are TGTGCCAGCAGTTCGTGGGACAGGGGTTGGGCTAACTATGGCTACACCTTC.

The V call is TRBV6-6, the J call TRBJ2-5, with 8 nucleotides matching TRBD1. Germline V gene data show CDR1 as MNHNY and CDR2 as SVGAGI (reference sequence). With V trimmed by 7 bases and J by 5 bases, 6 bases remained unmatched. The length of the CDR3 is 13 residues. This CDR3 reads CASNSDRVETQYF. The CDR3 region has the DNA TGTGCCAGCAATTCGGACAGGGTGGAGACCCAGTACTTC.

This sequence joins TRBV7-8 and TRBJ1-1, with D perhaps TRBD1 (5 bases). The CDR3 spans 14 residues. Per the germline V gene, CDR1 is SGHVS and CDR2 is FQNEAQ. The ends were cut back, 4 bases at V and 7 bases at J, with 16 bases in the middle. The CDR3 DNA reads as TGTGCCAGCAGCTCGGGACTACCCGGGGGTGAAGCTTTCTTT. Protein: CASSSGLPGGEAFF.

This clone was detected only once. The chain recombines TRBV9 with TRBJ2-7; 12 nucleotides line up with TRBD2. This CDR3 spans 15 amino acids. With V trimmed by 1 base and J by 6 bases, 5 bases remained unmatched. Germline CDR1 and CDR2: SGDLS and YYNGEE. The CDR3 reads CASSVPTSGRREQYF. The CDR3 DNA sequence: TGTGCCAGCAGCGTACCTACTAGCGGGAGGCGCGAGCAGTACTTC.

The CDR3 spells CASSPLGTDIQYF. The CDR3 bases are TGTGCCAGCTCACCACTCGGGACGGACATTCAGTACTTC. The chain couples TRBV18 to TRBJ2-4, with D possibly called TRBD1 or TRBD2 (5 bases each). Trimming pared 1 base from V and 8 bases from J, leaving 9 bases between. Germline V gene sequence: CDR1 KGHSH, CDR2 LQKENI. The CDR3 spans 13 residues. Drawing the rest from reference TRBV18 and TRBJ2-4, the complete variable domain is NAGVMQNPRHLVRRRGQEARLRCSPMKGHSHVYWYRQLPEEGLKFMVYLQKENIIDESGMPKERFSAEFPKEGPSILRIQQVVRGDSAAYFCASSPLGTDIQYFGAGTRLSVL.

The chain joins TRBV18 to TRBJ1-4; D remains ambiguous. V was trimmed by 4 bases and J by 0 bases, leaving 9 bases between them. The V gene's germline CDR1 is KGHSH and CDR2 LQKENI. The CDR3 sequence is 15 residues long. The CDR3 is CASSLRSATNEKLFF. The CDR3 nucleotides read TGTGCCAGCTCACTTCGGAGTGCAACTAATGAAAAACTGTTTTTT.